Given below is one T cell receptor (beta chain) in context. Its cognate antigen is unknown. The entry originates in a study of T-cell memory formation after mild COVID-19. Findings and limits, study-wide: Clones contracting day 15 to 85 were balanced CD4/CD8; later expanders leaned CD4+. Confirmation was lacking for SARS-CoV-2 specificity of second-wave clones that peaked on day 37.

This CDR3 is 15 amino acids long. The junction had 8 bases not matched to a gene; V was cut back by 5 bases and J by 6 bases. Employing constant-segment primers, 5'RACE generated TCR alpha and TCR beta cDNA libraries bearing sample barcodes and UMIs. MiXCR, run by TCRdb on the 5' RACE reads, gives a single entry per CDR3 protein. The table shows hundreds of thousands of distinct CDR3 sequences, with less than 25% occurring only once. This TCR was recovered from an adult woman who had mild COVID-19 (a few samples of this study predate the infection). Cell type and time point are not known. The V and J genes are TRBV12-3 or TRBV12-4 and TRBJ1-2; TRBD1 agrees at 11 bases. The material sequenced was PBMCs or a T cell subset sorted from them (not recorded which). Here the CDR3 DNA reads TGTGCCAGCAGTCCTGGACAGGGGGCATCTCATGGCTACACCTTC. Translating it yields CASSPGQGASHGYTF.